These 5 T cell receptor beta chains came from one sample sequenced in a study of neoadjuvant anti-PD-1 for oral cavity cancer. Generated by immunoSEQ multiplex PCR, the TCRdb table keeps only in-frame clones and is missing some. This sample carries roughly 25,000 clones, 27% of them seen once, and the ten largest clones take around 15%. Stated time point: after neoadjuvant nivolumab, at surgical resection. The sample was tumor tissue, taken after nivolumab (anti-PD-1) treatment. The receptors were gathered from a person between 40 and 85 years old with oral cavity squamous cell carcinoma.

This clone occurred a few times. The chain has TRBV2 and TRBJ1-5; D possibly corresponds to TRBD1 (5 bases). The CDR3 has 13 amino acids. CDR1 is SNHLY, CDR2 FYNNEI, per germline. V lost 0 bases, J lost 7 bases, and 7 bases lay in between. In nucleotides, the CDR3 is TGTGCCAGCAGTGAAGCGAGGGGCCAGCCCCAGCATTTT. Its translation: CASSEARGQPQHF.

CDR3 in DNA: TGTGCCAGCAGCGGGACAGCCCAAGAGACCCAGTACTTC. Residues: CASSGTAQETQYF. The chain uses TRBV11-2 and TRBJ2-5, with 7 bases that match TRBD1. The V segment lost 5 bases and the J segment 1 base; nucleotides outside the gene matches: 1. This CDR3 is 13 amino acids long. The V gene's germline CDR1 is SGHAT and CDR2 FQNNGV.

Here the CDR3 DNA reads TGTGCCAGCTCACCTGGACAAACCCAAGAGACCCAGTACTTC. It is translated as CASSPGQTQETQYF. The genes are TRBV18 and TRBJ2-5, with a possible D match to TRBD1 (5 bases). The V end was cut by 3 bases, the J end by 1 base, with 9 bases between. The germline V gene has CDR1 KGHSH and CDR2 LQKENI. The CDR3 has 14 amino acids.

This clone was detected a few times. The chain links TRBV27 to TRBJ2-2; D is unresolved. Trimming took 6 bases from V and 0 from J, leaving 8 bases between them. The CDR3 length is 14 residues. Germline V gene data show CDR1 as MNHEY and CDR2 as SMNVEV (reference sequence). CDR3 in amino acids: CASRQNTNTGELFF. The DNA of the CDR3 is TGTGCCAGCAGACAGAATACGAACACCGGGGAGCTGTTTTTT.

This clone has at least ten counts. V gene TRBV29-1 combines with J gene TRBJ1-3, with D unclear. Trimming removed 1 base at V and 0 bases at J, with 7 bases between. The germline V gene encodes CDR1 SQVTM and CDR2 ANQGSEA. The CDR3 totals 14 residues. The CDR3 coding sequence is TGCAGCGTTGAAGGCCGAGACTCTGGAAACACCATATATTTT. Encoded protein: CSVEGRDSGNTIYF.